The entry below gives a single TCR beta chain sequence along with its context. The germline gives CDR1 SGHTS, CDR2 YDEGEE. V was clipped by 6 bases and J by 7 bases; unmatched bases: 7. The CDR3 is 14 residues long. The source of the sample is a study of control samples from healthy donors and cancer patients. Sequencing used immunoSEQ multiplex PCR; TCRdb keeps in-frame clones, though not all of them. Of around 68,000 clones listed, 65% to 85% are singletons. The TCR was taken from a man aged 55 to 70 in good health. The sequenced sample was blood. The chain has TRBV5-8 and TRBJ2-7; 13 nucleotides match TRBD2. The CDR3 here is CASTRLAGGLEQYF. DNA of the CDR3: TGTGCCAGCACCAGACTAGCGGGAGGTCTGGAGCAGTACTTC.